The source of this TCR beta chain is a study of blood T cells in healthy people across ages. PCR was performed a second time for roughly 7 to 12 cycles using a sample-barcoded 5' primer and a J-beta primer mix. TCRdb analysed the 5' RACE reads with MiXCR anew, one entry per CDR3 protein. The sample holds 1.5 million to 2 million distinct CDR3 sequences, 28% seen once. Between the trimmed V and J ends, which lost 5 bases and 9 bases, there was a span of 11 bases. CDR1 and CDR2 from the germline V gene are SGHAT and FQNNGV. The CDR3 totals 12 residues. The draw of peripheral blood yielded about 10 milliliters from each donor.

The V call is TRBV11-2, the J call TRBJ2-1; D is ambiguous. What was sequenced was blood. The TCR sequence derives from a woman in her twenties or thirties in good health. The CDR3 here is CASSDSAGEQFF. CDR3 bases: TGTGCCAGCAGCGATAGTGCAGGTGAGCAGTTCTTC.